This entry is about one T cell receptor (beta chain). What it binds is unknown. As the method for making TCR beta libraries, quantitative 5'-RACE with molecular barcodes was used. TCRdb reprocessed the 5' RACE reads with MiXCR, giving one entry per CDR3 protein. The data contain approximately 550,000 distinct CDR3 sequences, 9.5% to 15% of them singletons. This specimen belongs to a study of CD8 T cells in ankylosing spondylitis. General study findings and limits: Clones tied to disease were said to be significantly enriched in matched ankylosing spondylitis synovial fluid. One TCR beta motif, made up of under ten highly homologous variants, appeared characteristic of ankylosing spondylitis blood.

The receptor's source is a male donor with ankylosing spondylitis. Sequencing was performed on blood, either unsorted or a sorted T cell fraction (not recorded which).

CDR3 in amino acids: CASSLEVGSNTGELFF. DNA of the CDR3: TGCGCCAGCAGCTTGGAAGTGGGGTCGAACACCGGGGAGCTGTTTTTT. The genes are TRBV5-1 and TRBJ2-2; D is uncertain. This CDR3 has 16 amino acids. V shed 0 bases and J shed 0 bases, with 9 bases lying between them. The V gene's germline CDR1 is SGHRS and CDR2 YFSETQ.